The 20 T cell receptor beta chains below come from one sample, sequenced in a study of metastatic and nonmetastatic thyroid tumors. TCRdb re-processed the PCR reads through MiXCR. This table has 3,500 to 4,000 clones, roughly 37% appearing once. Until they underwent thyroid surgery, no patient had received any treatment. The sequenced sample was tumor tissue. These receptors were obtained from a male donor with papillary thyroid cancer or a benign thyroid nodule (not recorded which). Some clones in this sample may be carry-over from other donors' samples.

The gene calls are TRBV5-1 and TRBJ2-5; maybe TRBD2 (6 bases). The germline gives CDR1 SGHRS, CDR2 YFSETQ. There are 13 residues in the CDR3. Deletions cut 7 bases from V and 1 base from J, with 11 bases between. As DNA, the CDR3 is TGCGCCAGCCGGAGCGGGCTCCAAGAGACCCAGTACTTC. Protein: CASRSGLQETQYF.

This CDR3 is CASSVPGGKDPISTGELFF. Written as DNA, the CDR3 is TGTGCCAGCAGTGTGCCTGGCGGGAAGGACCCCATAAGCACCGGGGAGCTGTTTTTT. The chain links TRBV28 to TRBJ2-2; a weak D match, TRBD2 (6 bases). The CDR3 contains 19 residues. The germline V and J ends were trimmed by 5 bases and 4 bases, with 26 bases remaining between them. The germline V gene encodes CDR1 MDHEN and CDR2 SYDVKM.

The chain has TRBV5-1 and TRBJ2-5; 9 positions match TRBD1. The junction had 8 bases not matched to a gene; V was cut back by 8 bases and J by 3 bases. CDR1 and CDR2 (germline): SGHRS, YFSETQ. CDR3 length equals 14 residues. In DNA, the CDR3 is TGCGCCAGGAGCAAAGGGACAGGGAAAGAGACCCAGTACTTC. It codes for CARSKGTGKETQYF.

The gene calls are TRBV5-1 and TRBJ2-5, with D maybe TRBD2 (5 bases). From germline, CDR1 is SGHRS and CDR2 YFSETQ. Trimming stripped 3 bases from V and 0 bases from J, with 15 bases between. The CDR3 length is 16 residues. This CDR3 reads CASSSGPGGHQETQYF. The CDR3 DNA follows: TGCGCCAGCAGCTCCGGTCCTGGCGGGCACCAAGAGACCCAGTACTTC.

V is TRBV12-5 and J is TRBJ1-4; 8 positions agree with TRBD1. The CDR3 has 16 amino acids. V lost 2 bases and J lost 7; bases outside the gene matches: 9. CDR1 is LGHNT and CDR2 is FRNRAP in the germline V gene. This CDR3 reads CASGLSQGAFSEKLFF. CDR3 bases: TGTGCTAGTGGTTTGAGTCAGGGGGCATTCAGTGAAAAACTGTTTTTT.

There are a few counts of this clone. The CDR3 DNA reads TGTGCCAGCAGTTACCCAACGGAGGAGGGACAAGAGACCCAGTACTTC. It translates to CASSYPTEEGQETQYF. This chain links TRBV6-6 with TRBJ2-5; D may be TRBD2 (6 bases). The V gene's germline CDR1 is MNHNY and CDR2 SVGAGI (reference sequence). CDR3 length: 16 residues. V lost 2 bases and J lost 2, with 15 bases in between.

V and J are TRBV20-1 and TRBJ2-2; TRBD2 aligns across 8 bases. This CDR3 has 17 residues. Looked up from germline, CDR1 is DFQATT and CDR2 is SNEGSKA (reference sequence). V was clipped by 6 bases and J by 4 bases; unmatched bases: 16. The CDR3 bases are TGCAGTGCGGAACCGTTCGTACTAGCGGAGGGCACCGGGGAGCTGTTTTTT. Translated, it gives CSAEPFVLAEGTGELFF.

This clone was observed a handful of times. This chain connects TRBV28 to TRBJ1-1, with D possibly matching TRBD1 (5 bases). This CDR3 has 10 residues. The germline V gene encodes CDR1 MDHEN and CDR2 SYDVKM. The chain's CDR3 is CAGGYTEAFF. Here the CDR3 DNA reads TGTGCGGGGGGGTATACTGAAGCTTTCTTT.

J is TRBJ1-1 and V is TRBV13, with D perhaps TRBD1 (5 bases). The V end lost 3 bases, the J end lost 5 bases, and 16 bases lay between the germline ends. This CDR3 spans 15 amino acids. Germline values: CDR1 PRHDT, CDR2 FYEKMQ (reference sequence). The CDR3 loop is CASSFQAGRGTEAFF. CDR3 DNA sequence: TGTGCCAGCAGCTTCCAGGCAGGGCGCGGGACTGAAGCTTTCTTT.

This chain uses TRBV20-1 with TRBJ1-2; D is unclear. There are 13 residues in the CDR3. V was pared by 1 base and J by 4 bases, with 10 bases between. Germline V gene lookup returns CDR1 DFQATT and CDR2 SNEGSKA (reference sequence). The CDR3 spells CSARADTRYGYTF. CDR3 nucleotide sequence: TGCAGTGCTAGAGCCGACACCCGCTATGGCTACACCTTC.

This rearrangement joins TRBV28 to TRBJ2-1; D not resolved. The CDR3 sequence is 11 residues long. Per germline, CDR1 MDHEN and CDR2 SYDVKM. The V end lost 5 bases, the J end lost 3 bases, and 2 bases lay between the germline ends. CDR3 nucleotide sequence: TGTGCCAGCAGTCGCTACAATGAGCAGTTCTTC. It is translated as CASSRYNEQFF.

As to this clone: The junction differs from germline at one of its ends, possibly a read error. The V gene is TRBV20-1, the J gene TRBJ2-6; TRBD1 aligns across 8 bases. Germline CDR1 DFQATT, CDR2 SNEGSKA (reference sequence). The CDR3 spans 16 residues. The CDR3 reads CSIGQGAISMASVLTF. The CDR3 DNA sequence: TGCAGTATCGGGCAGGGGGCGATTTCTATGGCCAGCGTCCTGACTTTC.

This clone occurred a few times. The J gene is TRBJ1-2, the V gene TRBV19; D is unresolved. Germline V gives CDR1 LNHDA, CDR2 SQIVND (reference sequence). The CDR3 extends over 10 amino acids. V was trimmed by 8 bases and J by 8 bases, leaving 9 bases between them. CDR3 DNA: TGTGCCAGTGGTTCTGGCGGCTACACCTTC. Its protein is CASGSGGYTF. Using reference TRBV19 and TRBJ1-2 for the parts outside the CDR3, the full variable domain is DGGITQSPKYLFRKEGQNVTLSCEQNLNHDAMYWYRQDPGQGLRLIYYSQIVNDFQKGDIAEGYSVSREKKESFPLTVTSAQKNPTAFYLCASGSGGYTFGSGTRLTVV.

The chain is built from TRBV5-1 and TRBJ1-2, with 9 positions matching TRBD1. The CDR3 spans 15 residues. Per germline, CDR1 SGHRS and CDR2 YFSETQ. V lost 3 bases, J lost 9 bases, and 12 bases stayed unmatched. CDR3 amino acids: CASSYGTGRDDSYTF. The CDR3 bases are TGCGCCAGCAGCTATGGGACAGGGCGTGATGATAGCTACACCTTC.

The chain has TRBV28 and TRBJ1-2, with 7 nucleotides matching TRBD1. J gave up 3 bases and V 6 bases, and 19 bases lay outside the gene matches. This CDR3 is built from 18 residues. Germline CDR1 and CDR2: MDHEN and SYDVKM. The CDR3 here is CASRPDRVLSPFDYGYTF. The CDR3 nucleotides are TGTGCCAGCAGACCCGACAGGGTTCTCTCCCCCTTTGACTATGGCTACACCTTC.

This chain joins TRBV28 and TRBJ2-1; tentatively, D is TRBD2 (6 bases). Germline-derived CDR1 and CDR2 are MDHEN and SYDVKM. Trimming left V 4 bases short and J 5 bases short, with 15 bases between. CDR3 length equals 15 residues. The CDR3 loop reads CASSSPTDYHNEQFF. The CDR3 bases are TGTGCCAGCAGTTCCCCTACGGACTATCACAATGAGCAGTTCTTC.

This clone was found a few times. This chain links TRBV27 with TRBJ2-2, with 9 bases lining up with TRBD1. The CDR3 extends over 16 amino acids. V gave up 3 bases and J gave up 3 bases; unmatched junction bases: 5. CDR1 MNHEY and CDR2 SMNVEV come from the germline V gene (reference sequence). CDR3 nucleotide sequence: TGTGCCAGCAGTTTTGGGACAGGGTTGGACACCGGGGAGCTGTTTTTT. Amino acid sequence: CASSFGTGLDTGELFF.

The V call is TRBV5-1, the J call TRBJ1-2; 9 bases agree with TRBD1. The V and J ends lost 3 bases and 4 bases, in that order; junction bases with no gene match: 7. The CDR3 is 15 residues long. The V gene's germline CDR1 is SGHRS and CDR2 YFSETQ. CDR3 protein: CASSWGTGTGYGYTF. For the CDR3, the DNA is TGCGCCAGCAGCTGGGGGACAGGGACCGGCTATGGCTACACCTTC.

The J gene is TRBJ2-7, the V gene TRBV11-1, with 10 nucleotides matching TRBD2. This CDR3 spans 16 amino acids. V lost 1 base to trimming and J lost 2 bases; unmatched junction nucleotides: 5. Germline-derived CDR1 and CDR2 are SGHAT and FQDESV (reference sequence). This chain's CDR3 is CASSLDPGLATYEQYF. The CDR3, as DNA: TGTGCCAGCAGCTTAGACCCGGGACTAGCGACCTACGAGCAGTACTTC.

The chain combines TRBV11-3 with TRBJ2-7, with 10 bases fitting TRBD2. Germline CDR1 is SGHNT and CDR2 is YENEEA. V was clipped by 2 bases and J by 3 bases; unmatched bases: 4. The CDR3 spans 15 residues. The CDR3 coding sequence is TGTGCCAGCAGCTTATCCGGGACTAGCGTCTACGAGCAGTACTTC. It yields the protein CASSLSGTSVYEQYF.